Presented here are 5 T cell receptor beta chains from one specimen sequenced in a study of T cell changes during pregnancy in multiple sclerosis. Generated by immunoSEQ multiplex PCR, the TCRdb table keeps only in-frame clones and is missing some. The sample contains around 69,000 clones, approximately 92% of which appear only once. Here the sequenced sample was peripheral blood, taken in the third trimester of pregnancy. The receptors originated from a female donor with multiple sclerosis, enrolled in a pregnancy study.

The chain couples TRBV11-2 to TRBJ2-7, with 8 positions matching TRBD1. The junction had 5 bases not matched to a gene; V was cut back by 5 bases and J by 2 bases. The CDR3 has 14 residues. CDR1 and CDR2 from the germline V gene are SGHAT and FQNNGV. The CDR3 protein is CASSTRQGPYEQYF. CDR3 DNA sequence: TGTGCCAGCAGCACTCGACAGGGGCCCTACGAGCAGTACTTC.

V usage is TRBV5-8 and J usage is TRBJ1-2; tentative D call: TRBD1 (6 bases). The CDR3 extends over 14 amino acids. The germline V and J ends were trimmed by 5 bases and 4 bases, with 15 bases remaining between them. The germline gives CDR1 SGHTS, CDR2 YDEGEE. The CDR3 nucleotides read TGTGCCAGCAGATCTGACAGGCACGGCTATGGCTACACCTTC. This gives the protein CASRSDRHGYGYTF.

V is TRBV6-4 and J is TRBJ1-1, with a tentative D call TRBD1 (6 bases). The CDR3 has 15 amino acids. V lost 0 bases, J lost 9 bases, and 17 bases lay in between. CDR1 is MRHNA and CDR2 is SNTAGT in the germline V gene. CDR3 sequence reads: CASSDSKWQGMQAFF. The CDR3, as DNA: TGTGCCAGCAGTGACTCGAAATGGCAGGGGATGCAAGCTTTCTTT.

The chain recombines TRBV13 with TRBJ2-2; D perhaps matches TRBD1 (5 bases). The ends were cut back, 2 bases at V and 1 base at J, with 11 bases in the middle. The CDR3 covers 16 residues. The germline V gene encodes CDR1 PRHDT and CDR2 FYEKMQ (reference sequence). CDR3 nucleotide sequence: TGTGCCAGCAGCTTAAGGTCAGGGCAGAACACCGGGGAGCTGTTTTTT. This translates into CASSLRSGQNTGELFF. Full variable domain (outside the CDR3, taken from reference TRBV13 and TRBJ2-2): AAGVIQSPRHLIKEKRETATLKCYPIPRHDTVYWYQQGPGQDPQFLISFYEKMQSDKGSIPDRFSAQQFSDYHSELNMSSLELGDSALYFCASSLRSGQNTGELFFGEGSRLTVL.

This chain joins TRBV10-1 and TRBJ2-1; 13 nucleotides agree with TRBD2. Germline V gives CDR1 WNHNN, CDR2 SYGVQD (reference sequence). This CDR3 contains 16 residues. With 5 bases clipped from V and 9 bases from J, the junction kept 10 bases outside the gene matches. CDR3 bases: TGCGCCAGCAGTCCACCCGGGACTAGCGGGATGGGTGAGCAGTTCTTC. Amino acid sequence: CASSPPGTSGMGEQFF.